This entry lists 26 T cell receptor beta chains sequenced from one sample in a study of monozygotic twins with inflammatory bowel disease. TCRdb re-analyzed the 5' RACE reads; it lists each CDR3 protein once, without DNA. This table holds some 170,000 distinct CDR3 sequences. What was sequenced was blood. All receptors come from a human donor with ulcerative colitis or Crohn's disease, or a healthy co-twin of an affected twin (not recorded which).

The chain has TRBV28 and TRBJ2-7; TCRdb names TRBD2, which stays unverified in the absence of DNA. The length of the CDR3 is 15 residues. CDR1 and CDR2 from the germline V gene are MDHEN and SYDVKM. CDR3 sequence reads: CASSLRASWRNEQYF. Drawing the rest from reference TRBV28 and TRBJ2-7, the complete variable domain is DVKVTQSSRYLVKRTGEKVFLECVQDMDHENMFWYRQDPGLGLRLIYFSYDVKMKEKGDIPEGYSVSREKKERFSLILESASTNQTSMYLCASSLRASWRNEQYFGPGTRLTVT.

This sequence joins TRBV28 and TRBJ2-7. This CDR3 is built from 14 residues. Germline V gives CDR1 MDHEN, CDR2 SYDVKM. CDR3 sequence: CASSPGQDSYEQYF.

This chain joins TRBV24-1 and TRBJ2-1; TCRdb lists TRBD2, though no DNA is available to test this call. The CDR3 has 16 residues. Germline assignment: CDR1 KGHDR and CDR2 SFDVKD. CDR3 region: CATSDYGLAEGNEQFF.

The V call is TRBV7-8, the J call TRBJ1-5. Per germline, CDR1 SGHVS and CDR2 FQNEAQ. This CDR3 region has 14 residues. This chain's CDR3 is CASSLRAFNQPQHF.

The V gene is TRBV7-3, the J gene TRBJ2-1; without DNA, the TCRdb call of TRBD2 cannot be checked. Germline values: CDR1 SGHTA, CDR2 FQGTGA. The length of the CDR3 is 15 residues. The chain's CDR3 is CASSLASGRAFEQFF.

V gene TRBV20-1 combines with J gene TRBJ2-2; TCRdb names TRBD1, which stays unverified in the absence of DNA. Germline loops: CDR1 DFQATT, CDR2 SNEGSKA (reference sequence). This CDR3 is built from 14 residues. The CDR3 reads CSALDRGDTGELFF.

V usage is TRBV12-3 or TRBV12-4 and J usage is TRBJ2-2; TCRdb indicates TRBD2, and absent DNA this call remains unverified. This CDR3 is 16 amino acids long. The CDR3: CASSLWRELDTGELFF.

This chain links TRBV5-1 with TRBJ2-7. CDR3 length: 14 amino acids. Germline CDR1 and CDR2: SGHRS and YFSETQ. CDR3 in amino acids: CASSLGQEIYEQYF.

This rearrangement joins TRBV6-2 or TRBV6-3 to TRBJ2-1; TCRdb reports TRBD1, a call that lacks DNA to check it against. The CDR3 runs 17 residues. Germline V CDR1 and CDR2: MNHEY, SVGEGT. This CDR3 is CASRTPRSGAGDNEQFF.

CDR3: CASSQDSPTSGRTYEQYF. V gene TRBV4-2 combines with J gene TRBJ2-7; TCRdb's D call of TRBD2 is untestable without DNA. From germline, CDR1 is LGHNA and CDR2 YNFKEQ. The CDR3 consists of 18 residues.

The chain links TRBV4-2 to TRBJ1-4; TCRdb indicates TRBD1, and absent DNA this call remains unverified. Germline lookup yields CDR1 LGHNA and CDR2 YNFKEQ. The CDR3 loop spans 14 amino acids. Here the CDR3 reads CASRPGTGTEKLFF.

J is TRBJ2-1 and V is TRBV7-9; TCRdb indicates TRBD2, and absent DNA this call remains unverified. CDR1 and CDR2 from the germline V gene are SEHNR and FQNEAQ (reference sequence). CDR3 length: 16 amino acids. CDR3 sequence reads: CASSLGGLGLGNEQFF.

The V gene is TRBV13, the J gene TRBJ2-3; as DNA is missing, the TRBD2 call by TCRdb cannot be tested. Germline V gene lookup returns CDR1 PRHDT and CDR2 FYEKMQ (reference sequence). This CDR3 is built from 16 residues. The CDR3: CASSFYSGSSTDTQYF.

The CDR3 region is CAISESQVPYNEQFF. V is TRBV10-3 and J is TRBJ2-1; TCRdb picks TRBD1, but there is no DNA to check that call. The germline CDR1 and CDR2 sequences are ENHRY and SYGVKD. The CDR3 totals 15 residues.

CDR3 in amino acids: CSAQGDFQGSNEQFF. V usage is TRBV20-1 and J usage is TRBJ2-1; absent DNA, TCRdb's TRBD1 call cannot be checked. The germline CDR1 and CDR2 sequences are DFQATT and SNEGSKA (reference sequence). CDR3 length: 15 amino acids.

V and J are TRBV6-2 or TRBV6-3 and TRBJ2-7; TCRdb lists TRBD1, though no DNA is available to test this call. Germline lookup yields CDR1 MNHEY and CDR2 SVGEGT. This CDR3 region has 13 residues. The CDR3 here is CASRGTGGHEQYF.

V gene TRBV6-1 combines with J gene TRBJ2-1; TCRdb outputs TRBD2, but without DNA this stays unchecked. The CDR3 covers 13 residues. CDR1 and CDR2 from the germline V gene are MNHNS and SASEGT. CDR3 in amino acids: CASLGTSYNEQFF.

The chain couples TRBV7-2 to TRBJ2-7; TCRdb lists TRBD1, though no DNA is available to test this call. Germline lookup yields CDR1 SGHTA and CDR2 FQGNSA. The CDR3 extends over 16 amino acids. CDR3 residues: CASSLQTGSLSYEQYF. The variable domain in full, completed from reference TRBV7-2 and TRBJ2-7, reads GAGVSQSPSNKVTEKGKDVELRCDPISGHTALYWYRQSLGQGLEFLIYFQGNSAPDKSGLPSDRFSAERTGGSVSTLTIQRTQQEDSAVYLCASSLQTGSLSYEQYFGPGTRLTVT.

The CDR3 here is CAISLLLPNTGELFF. The chain employs TRBV10-3 and TRBJ2-2. The CDR3 extends over 15 amino acids. The V gene's germline CDR1 is ENHRY and CDR2 SYGVKD.

V and J are TRBV25-1 and TRBJ2-7. The CDR3 is 13 residues long. CDR1 and CDR2 from the germline V gene are MGHDK and SYGVNS. The CDR3: CASSELQTYEQYF.

This rearrangement joins TRBV28 to TRBJ1-1; checking the TCRdb D call of TRBD1 is not possible without DNA. The CDR3 is made up of 13 amino acids. In germline, CDR1 is MDHEN, CDR2 SYDVKM. The CDR3 sequence is CASSRGTYTEAFF.

The chain's CDR3 is CASSPNPTGRTDTQYF. The gene calls are TRBV9 and TRBJ2-3; TCRdb's D call of TRBD1 is untestable without DNA. CDR1 is SGDLS and CDR2 is YYNGEE in the germline V gene. The CDR3 runs to 16 residues.

The chain carries TRBV19 and TRBJ1-5. The CDR3 is made up of 13 amino acids. CDR1 is LNHDA, CDR2 SQIVND, per germline (reference sequence). This CDR3 is CASSIGANQPQHF.

The chain uses TRBV5-5 and TRBJ2-1; checking the TCRdb D call of TRBD1 is not possible without DNA. The CDR3 loop spans 18 amino acids. Germline V CDR1 and CDR2: SGHKS, YYEKEE (reference sequence). The CDR3 spells CASSLTGHTPRWGNEQFF.

J is TRBJ2-2 and V is TRBV11-3; TCRdb gives TRBD2 as the D gene, but with no DNA this cannot be confirmed. The CDR3 is made up of 16 amino acids. Per germline, CDR1 SGHNT and CDR2 YENEEA. CDR3 loop: CASSLVLAGITGELFF. Filled out from reference TRBV11-3 and TRBJ2-2, the complete variable domain reads EAGVVQSPRYKIIEKKQPVAFWCNPISGHNTLYWYLQNLGQGPELLIRYENEEAVDDSQLPKDRFSAERLKGVDSTLKIQPAELGDSAVYLCASSLVLAGITGELFFGEGSRLTVL.

V is TRBV7-3 and J is TRBJ1-5; no DNA is available, so the TRBD1 call from TCRdb remains unchecked. Germline CDR1 reads SGHTA; CDR2 reads FQGTGA. The length of the CDR3 is 14 residues. CDR3 amino acids: CASSWTGQDQPQHF. Combining the CDR3 with reference TRBV7-3 and TRBJ1-5 gives the whole variable domain GAGVSQTPSNKVTEKGKYVELRCDPISGHTALYWYRQSLGQGPEFLIYFQGTGAADDSGLPNDRFFAVRPEGSVSTLKIQRTERGDSAVYLCASSWTGQDQPQHFGDGTRLSIL.